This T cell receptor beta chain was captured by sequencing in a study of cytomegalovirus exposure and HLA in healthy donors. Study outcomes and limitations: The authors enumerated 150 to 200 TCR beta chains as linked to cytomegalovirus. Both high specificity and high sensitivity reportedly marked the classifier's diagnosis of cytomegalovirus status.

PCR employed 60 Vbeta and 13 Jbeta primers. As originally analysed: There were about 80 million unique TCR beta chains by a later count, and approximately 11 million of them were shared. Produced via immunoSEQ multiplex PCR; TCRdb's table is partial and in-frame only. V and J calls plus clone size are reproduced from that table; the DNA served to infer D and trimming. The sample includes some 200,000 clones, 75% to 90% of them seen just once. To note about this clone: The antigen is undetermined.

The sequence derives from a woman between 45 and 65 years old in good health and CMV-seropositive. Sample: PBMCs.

The CDR3 loop is CASSQDFGAGGSSGTQYF. As DNA, the CDR3 is TGCGCCAGCAGCCAAGATTTCGGGGCGGGGGGTTCCTCGGGGACCCAGTACTTC. This chain links TRBV4-1 with TRBJ2-5; 8 nucleotides align to TRBD2. CDR1 is MGHRA and CDR2 is YSYEKL in the germline V gene. With V trimmed by 0 bases and J by 7 bases, 16 bases remained unmatched. The CDR3 runs to 18 residues.